This T cell receptor (beta chain) was sequenced in a study of blood T cell repertoires in COVID-19. About the study: Collection of acute and convalescent COVID-19 samples took place in the United States, Italy and Spain.

This clone is a singleton in its sample. Other nucleotide sequences from this sample produce the same CDR3. Germline V gene lookup returns CDR1 SGHTS and CDR2 YDEGEE. V dropped 0 bases and J dropped 0 bases, with 6 bases sitting between them. The CDR3 sequence is 14 residues long. In the authors' workflow: Amplified reference gene primers provided the basis for estimating nucleated cell counts. Only in-frame clones appear in the TCRdb table, and some are missing; sequencing was by immunoSEQ multiplex PCR. V and J calls and clone size come straight from that table; D and trimming were deduced from the DNA. The data hold around 340,000 clones, with 65% to 90% observed a single time.

The source material was peripheral blood. The TCR sequence derives from a woman aged 60 to 75 with COVID-19, enrolled during active disease. The chain carries TRBV5-8 and TRBJ1-1; D remains ambiguous. CDR3 DNA sequence: TGTGCCAGCAGCTTGGGACACCTGAACACTGAAGCTTTCTTT. Its translation: CASSLGHLNTEAFF.